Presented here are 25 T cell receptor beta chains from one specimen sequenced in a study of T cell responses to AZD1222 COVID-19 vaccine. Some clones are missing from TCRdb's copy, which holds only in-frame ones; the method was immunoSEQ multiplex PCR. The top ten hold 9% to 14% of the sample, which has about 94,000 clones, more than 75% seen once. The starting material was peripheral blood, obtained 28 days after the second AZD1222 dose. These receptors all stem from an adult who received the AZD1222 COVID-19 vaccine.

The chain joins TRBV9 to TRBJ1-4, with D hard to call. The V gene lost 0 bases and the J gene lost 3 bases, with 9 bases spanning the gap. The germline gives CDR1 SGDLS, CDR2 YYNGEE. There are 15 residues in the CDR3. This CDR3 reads CASSVDADPNEKLFF. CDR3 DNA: TGTGCCAGCAGCGTAGATGCGGATCCTAATGAAAAACTGTTTTTT. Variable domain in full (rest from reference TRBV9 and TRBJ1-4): DSGVTQTPKHLITATGQRVTLRCSPRSGDLSVYWYQQSLDQGLQFLIQYYNGEERAKGNILERFSAQQFPDLHSELNLSSLELGDSALYFCASSVDADPNEKLFFGSGTQLSVL.

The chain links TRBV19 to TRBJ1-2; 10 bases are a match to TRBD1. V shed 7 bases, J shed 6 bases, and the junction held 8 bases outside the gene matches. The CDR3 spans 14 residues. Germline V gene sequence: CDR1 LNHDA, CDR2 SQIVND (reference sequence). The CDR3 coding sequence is TGTGCCAGTACCTTACGGGACAGGGGTAATGGCTACACCTTC. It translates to CASTLRDRGNGYTF.

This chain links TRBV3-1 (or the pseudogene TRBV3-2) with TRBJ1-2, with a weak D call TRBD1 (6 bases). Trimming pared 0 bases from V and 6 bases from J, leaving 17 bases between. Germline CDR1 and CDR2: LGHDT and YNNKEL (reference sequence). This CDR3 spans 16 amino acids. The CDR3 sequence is CASSQEIPLGGDGYTF. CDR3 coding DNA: TGTGCCAGCAGCCAAGAAATCCCCCTCGGGGGCGATGGCTACACCTTC.

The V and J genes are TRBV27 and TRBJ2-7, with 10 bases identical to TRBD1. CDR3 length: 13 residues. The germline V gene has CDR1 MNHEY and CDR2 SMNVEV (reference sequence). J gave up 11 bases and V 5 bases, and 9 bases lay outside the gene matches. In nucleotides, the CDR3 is TGTGCCAGCAGTGAGGGGGTGACAGGGGGCAAGTACTTC. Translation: CASSEGVTGGKYF.

Here the CDR3 reads CATSRDVDRPSYEQYF. The CDR3 nucleotides are TGTGCCACCAGCAGAGATGTTGACAGGCCCTCCTACGAGCAGTACTTC. The chain joins TRBV15 to TRBJ2-7, with D tentatively TRBD1 (6 bases). Germline V gives CDR1 LNHNV, CDR2 YYDKDF (reference sequence). The germline V and J ends were trimmed by 0 bases and 0 bases, with 12 bases remaining between them. The CDR3 has 16 residues.

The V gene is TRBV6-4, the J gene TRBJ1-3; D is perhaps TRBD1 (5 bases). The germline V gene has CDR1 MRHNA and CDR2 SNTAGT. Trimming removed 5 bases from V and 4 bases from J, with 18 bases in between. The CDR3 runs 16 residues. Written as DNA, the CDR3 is TGTGCCAGCAGTTCAAAGGACACCGAGTTCGGAAACACCATATATTTT. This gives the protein CASSSKDTEFGNTIYF.

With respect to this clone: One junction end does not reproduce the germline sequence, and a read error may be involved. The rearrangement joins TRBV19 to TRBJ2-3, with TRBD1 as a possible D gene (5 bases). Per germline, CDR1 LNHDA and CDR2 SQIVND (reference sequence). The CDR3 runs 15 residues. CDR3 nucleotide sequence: TGTGCCAGTAGTCCCCGAGGACACCCGTCAGACACGCAGTATTTT. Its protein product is CASSPRGHPSDTQYF. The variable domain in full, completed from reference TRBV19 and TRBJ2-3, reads DGGITQSPKYLFRKEGQNVTLSCEQNLNHDAMYWYRQDPGQGLRLIYYSQIVNDFQKGDIAEGYSVSREKKESFPLTVTSAQKNPTAFYLCASSPRGHPSDTQYFGPGTRLTVL.

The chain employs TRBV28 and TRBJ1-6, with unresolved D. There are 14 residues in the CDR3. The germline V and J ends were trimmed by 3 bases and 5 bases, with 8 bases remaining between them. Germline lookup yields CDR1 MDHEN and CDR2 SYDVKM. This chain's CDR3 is CASSLVADNSPLHF. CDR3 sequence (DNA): TGTGCCAGCAGTTTGGTTGCTGATAATTCACCCCTCCACTTT.

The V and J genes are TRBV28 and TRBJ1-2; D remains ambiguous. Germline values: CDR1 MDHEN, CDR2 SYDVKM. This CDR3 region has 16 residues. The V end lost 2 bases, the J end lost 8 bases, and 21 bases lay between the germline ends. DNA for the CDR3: TGTGCCAGCAGTTTAGTATCGGTGGAAATTGGGAAAGGCTACACCTTC. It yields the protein CASSLVSVEIGKGYTF.

CDR3 nucleotides: TGTGCCAGCAGCTTAGTATCAGGTCTTAATGAAAAACTGTTTTTT. Its protein product is CASSLVSGLNEKLFF. V and J are TRBV7-2 and TRBJ1-4; no firm D call. The CDR3 is made up of 15 amino acids. V was trimmed by 1 base and J by 4 bases, leaving 10 bases between them. Germline assignment: CDR1 SGHTA and CDR2 FQGNSA. The complete variable domain, with remaining parts taken from reference TRBV7-2 and TRBJ1-4, reads GAGVSQSPSNKVTEKGKDVELRCDPISGHTALYWYRQSLGQGLEFLIYFQGNSAPDKSGLPSDRFSAERTGGSVSTLTIQRTQQEDSAVYLCASSLVSGLNEKLFFGSGTQLSVL.

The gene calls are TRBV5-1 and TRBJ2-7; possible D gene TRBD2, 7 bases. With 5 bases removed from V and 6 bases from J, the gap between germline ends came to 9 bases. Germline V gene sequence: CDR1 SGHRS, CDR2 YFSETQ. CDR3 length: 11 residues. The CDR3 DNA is TGCGCCAGCAGGGGGGGGCCCGAGCAGTACTTC. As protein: CASRGGPEQYF. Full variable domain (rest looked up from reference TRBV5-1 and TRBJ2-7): KAGVTQTPRYLIKTRGQQVTLSCSPISGHRSVSWYQQTPGQGLQFLFEYFSETQRNKGNFPGRFSGRQFSNSRSEMNVSTLELGDSALYLCASRGGPEQYFGPGTRLTVT.

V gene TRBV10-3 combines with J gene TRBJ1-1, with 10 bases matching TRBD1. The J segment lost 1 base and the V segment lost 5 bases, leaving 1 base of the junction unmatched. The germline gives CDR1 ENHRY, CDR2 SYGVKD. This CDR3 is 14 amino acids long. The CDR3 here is CAISRTGGNTEAFF. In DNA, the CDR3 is TGTGCCATCAGTCGGACAGGGGGGAACACTGAAGCTTTCTTT.

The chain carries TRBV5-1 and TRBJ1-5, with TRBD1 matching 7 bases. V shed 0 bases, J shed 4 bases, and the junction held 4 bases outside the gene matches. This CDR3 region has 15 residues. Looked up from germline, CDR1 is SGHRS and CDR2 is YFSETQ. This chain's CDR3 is CASSLDGTANQPQHF. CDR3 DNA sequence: TGCGCCAGCAGCTTGGACGGGACAGCTAATCAGCCCCAGCATTTT.

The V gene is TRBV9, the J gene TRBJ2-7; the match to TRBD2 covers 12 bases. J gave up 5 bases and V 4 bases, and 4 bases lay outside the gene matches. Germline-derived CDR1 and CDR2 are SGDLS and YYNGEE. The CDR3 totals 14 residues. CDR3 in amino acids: CASSRLAGVHEQYF. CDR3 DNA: TGTGCCAGCAGCAGACTAGCGGGAGTGCACGAGCAGTACTTC.

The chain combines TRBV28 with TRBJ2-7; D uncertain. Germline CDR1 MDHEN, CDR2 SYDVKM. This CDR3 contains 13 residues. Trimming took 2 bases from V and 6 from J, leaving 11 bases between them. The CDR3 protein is CASSLKSPPEQYF. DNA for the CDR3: TGTGCCAGCAGTTTAAAATCACCCCCCGAGCAGTACTTC.

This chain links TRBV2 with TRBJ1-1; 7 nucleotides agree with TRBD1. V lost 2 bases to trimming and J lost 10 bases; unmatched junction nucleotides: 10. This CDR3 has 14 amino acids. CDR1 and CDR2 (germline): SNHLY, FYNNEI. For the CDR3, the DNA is TGTGCCAGCAGTGAACGGGGACAGATAAAGGGAGCTTTCTTT. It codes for CASSERGQIKGAFF.

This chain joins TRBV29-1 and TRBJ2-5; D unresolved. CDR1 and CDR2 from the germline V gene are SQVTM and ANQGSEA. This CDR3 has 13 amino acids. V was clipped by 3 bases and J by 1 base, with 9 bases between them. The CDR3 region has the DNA TGCAGCGTTGATCAAGCTACCCAAGAGACCCAGTACTTC. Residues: CSVDQATQETQYF.

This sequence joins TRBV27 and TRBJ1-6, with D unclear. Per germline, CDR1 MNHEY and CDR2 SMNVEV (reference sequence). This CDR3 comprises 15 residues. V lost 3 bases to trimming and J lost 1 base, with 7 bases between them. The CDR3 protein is CASSLAGSYNSPLHF. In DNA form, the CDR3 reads TGTGCCAGCAGTTTGGCGGGGTCCTATAATTCACCCCTCCACTTT.

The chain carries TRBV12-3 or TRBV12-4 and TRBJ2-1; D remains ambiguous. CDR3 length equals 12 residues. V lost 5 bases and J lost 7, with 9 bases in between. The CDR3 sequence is CASSQDVNEQFF. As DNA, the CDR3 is TGTGCCAGCAGTCAAGACGTGAATGAGCAGTTCTTC.

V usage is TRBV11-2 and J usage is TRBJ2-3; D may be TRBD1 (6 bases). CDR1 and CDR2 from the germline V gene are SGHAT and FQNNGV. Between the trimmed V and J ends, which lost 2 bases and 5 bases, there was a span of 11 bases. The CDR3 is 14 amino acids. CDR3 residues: CASSLRGGGDTQYF. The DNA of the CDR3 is TGTGCCAGCAGCTTAAGAGGGGGTGGAGATACGCAGTATTTT.

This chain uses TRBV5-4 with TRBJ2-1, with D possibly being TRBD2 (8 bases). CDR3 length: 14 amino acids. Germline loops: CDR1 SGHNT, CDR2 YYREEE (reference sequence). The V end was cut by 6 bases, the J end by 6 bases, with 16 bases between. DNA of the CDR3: TGTGCCAGCACCCGGGAGGGGGCGATCAATGAGCAGTTCTTC. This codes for CASTREGAINEQFF.

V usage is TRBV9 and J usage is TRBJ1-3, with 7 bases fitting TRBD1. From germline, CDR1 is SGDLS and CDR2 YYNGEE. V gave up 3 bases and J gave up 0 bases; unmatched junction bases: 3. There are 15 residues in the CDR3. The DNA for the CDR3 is TGTGCCAGCAGCGGTTACAGGGGCTCTGGAAACACCATATATTTT. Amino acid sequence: CASSGYRGSGNTIYF.

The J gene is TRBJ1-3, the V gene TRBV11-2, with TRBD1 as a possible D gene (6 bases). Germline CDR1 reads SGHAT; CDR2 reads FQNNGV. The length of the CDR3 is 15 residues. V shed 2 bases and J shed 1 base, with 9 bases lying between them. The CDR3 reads CASSLQGTSGNTIYF. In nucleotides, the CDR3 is TGTGCCAGCAGCTTACAGGGGACGTCTGGAAACACCATATATTTT.

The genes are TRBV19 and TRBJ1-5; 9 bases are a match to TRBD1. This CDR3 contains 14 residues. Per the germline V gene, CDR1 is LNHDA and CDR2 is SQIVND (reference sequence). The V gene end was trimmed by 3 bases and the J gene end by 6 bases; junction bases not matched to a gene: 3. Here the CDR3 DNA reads TGTGCCAGTAGTATGGGGACAGGGCCTCAGCCCCAGCATTTT. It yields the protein CASSMGTGPQPQHF.

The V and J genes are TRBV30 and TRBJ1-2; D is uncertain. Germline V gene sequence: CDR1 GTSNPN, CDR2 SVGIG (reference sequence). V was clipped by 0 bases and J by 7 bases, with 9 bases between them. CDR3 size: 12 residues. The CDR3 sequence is CAWSVGQTGYTF. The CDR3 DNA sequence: TGTGCCTGGAGTGTAGGGCAGACTGGCTACACCTTC.